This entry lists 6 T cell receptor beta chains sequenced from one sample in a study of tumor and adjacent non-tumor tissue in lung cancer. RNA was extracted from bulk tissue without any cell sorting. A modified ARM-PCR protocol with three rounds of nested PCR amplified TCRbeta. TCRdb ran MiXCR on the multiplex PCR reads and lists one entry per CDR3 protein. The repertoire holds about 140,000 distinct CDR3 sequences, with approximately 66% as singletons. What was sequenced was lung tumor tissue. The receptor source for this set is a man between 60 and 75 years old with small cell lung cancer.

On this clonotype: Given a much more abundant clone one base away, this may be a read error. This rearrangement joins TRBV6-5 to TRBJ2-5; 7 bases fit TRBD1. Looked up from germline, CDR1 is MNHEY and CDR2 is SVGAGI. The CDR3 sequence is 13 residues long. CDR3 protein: CVSSGQVRETQYF. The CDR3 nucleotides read TGTGTCAGCAGTGGACAGGTTAGGGAGACCCAGTACTTC.

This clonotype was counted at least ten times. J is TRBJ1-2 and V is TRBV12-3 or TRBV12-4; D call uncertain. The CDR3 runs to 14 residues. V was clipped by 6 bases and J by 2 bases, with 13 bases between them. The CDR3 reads CASRPPGGNYGYTF. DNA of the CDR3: TGTGCCAGCAGACCCCCCGGTGGGAACTATGGCTACACCTTC.

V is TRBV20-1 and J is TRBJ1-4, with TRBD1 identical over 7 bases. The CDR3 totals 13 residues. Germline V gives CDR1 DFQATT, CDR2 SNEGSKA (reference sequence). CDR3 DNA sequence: TGCAATGCCACAGGGGCCTATAATGAAAAACTGTTTTTT. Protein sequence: CNATGAYNEKLFF.

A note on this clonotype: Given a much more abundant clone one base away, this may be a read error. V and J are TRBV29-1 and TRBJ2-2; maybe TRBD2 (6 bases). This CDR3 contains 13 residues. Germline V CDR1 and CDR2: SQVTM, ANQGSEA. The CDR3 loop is CSAGLRASGGLFF. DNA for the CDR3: TGCAGTGCAGGACTACGGGCATCCGGGGGGCTGTTTTTT.

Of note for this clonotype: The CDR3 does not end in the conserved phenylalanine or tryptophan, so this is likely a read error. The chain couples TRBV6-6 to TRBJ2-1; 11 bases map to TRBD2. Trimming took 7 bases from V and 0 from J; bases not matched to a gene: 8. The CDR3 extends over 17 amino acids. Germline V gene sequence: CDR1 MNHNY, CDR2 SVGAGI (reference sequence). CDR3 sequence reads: CASTQRLAGSSYNEQFL. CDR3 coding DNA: TGTGCCAGCACCCAAAGACTAGCGGGAAGCTCCTACAATGAGCAGTTCTTA.

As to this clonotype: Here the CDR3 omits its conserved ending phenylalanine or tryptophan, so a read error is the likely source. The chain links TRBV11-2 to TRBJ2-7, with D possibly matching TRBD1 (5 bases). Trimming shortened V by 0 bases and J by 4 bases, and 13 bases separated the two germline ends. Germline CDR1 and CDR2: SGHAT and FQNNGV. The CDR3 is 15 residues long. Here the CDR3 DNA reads TGTGCCAGCAGCTTAGACCTCAGGGCTACGTACGAGCAGTACATC. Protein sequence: CASSLDLRATYEQYI.